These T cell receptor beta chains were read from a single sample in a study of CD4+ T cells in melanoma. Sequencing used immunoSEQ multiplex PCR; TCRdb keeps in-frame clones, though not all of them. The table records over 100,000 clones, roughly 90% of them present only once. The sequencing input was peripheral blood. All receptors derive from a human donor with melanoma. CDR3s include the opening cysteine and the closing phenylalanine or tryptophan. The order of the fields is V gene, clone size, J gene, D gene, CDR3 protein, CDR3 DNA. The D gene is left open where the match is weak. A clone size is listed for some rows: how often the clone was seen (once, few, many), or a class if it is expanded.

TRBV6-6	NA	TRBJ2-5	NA	CASSPLSAWETQYF	TGTGCCAGCAGTCCATTAAGTGCCTGGGAGACCCAGTACTTC
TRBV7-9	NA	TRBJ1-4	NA	CASSSSGAEKLFF	TGTGCCAGCAGCTCCTCAGGGGCTGAAAAACTGTTTTTT
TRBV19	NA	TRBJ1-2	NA	CASSIVGFGRLSTLGYGYTF	TGTGCCAGTAGTATAGTCGGCTTCGGAAGGTTGTCGACGCTAGGCTATGGCTACACCTTC
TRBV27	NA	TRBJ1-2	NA	CASSLSSYLTDYYGYTF	TGTGCCAGCAGTTTATCCTCCTATTTGACAGACTACTATGGCTACACCTTC
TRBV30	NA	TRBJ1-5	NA	CAWGQNSNQPQHF	TGTGCCTGGGGACAGAATAGCAATCAGCCCCAGCATTTT
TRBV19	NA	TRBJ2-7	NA	CASSMQYGRLGEQYF	TGTGCCAGTAGTATGCAATACGGCAGGCTAGGTGAGCAGTACTTC
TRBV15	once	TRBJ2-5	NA	CATSREGSRRGETQYF	TGTGCCACCAGCAGAGAGGGGTCTAGGAGGGGGGAGACCCAGTACTTC
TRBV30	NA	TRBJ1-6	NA	CAWSVELTSSPLHF	TGTGCCTGGAGTGTCGAACTGACGAGTTCACCCCTCCACTTT
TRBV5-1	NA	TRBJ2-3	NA	CASSLGRTQSTDTQYF	TGCGCCAGCAGCTTGGGACGGACCCAGTCCACAGATACGCAGTATTTT
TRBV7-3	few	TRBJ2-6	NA	CASRFGDMDFPGANVLTF	TGTGCCAGCAGATTTGGGGACATGGATTTTCCTGGGGCCAACGTCCTGACTTTC
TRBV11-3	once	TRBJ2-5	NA	CASAPGGRNQETQYF	TGTGCCAGCGCGCCGGGTGGACGGAACCAAGAGACCCAGTACTTC
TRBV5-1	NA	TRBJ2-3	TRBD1	CASSLGRQGPLGTDTQYF	TGCGCCAGCAGCTTGGGACGACAGGGGCCCTTGGGCACAGATACGCAGTATTTT
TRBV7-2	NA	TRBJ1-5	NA	CASSLVENQPQHF	TGTGCCAGCAGCTTAGTGGAGAATCAGCCCCAGCATTTT
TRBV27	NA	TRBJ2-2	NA	CASSSPTGELFF	TGTGCCAGCAGTTCCCCCACCGGGGAGCTGTTTTTT
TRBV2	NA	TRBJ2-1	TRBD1	CASSGRQGDNEQFF	TGTGCCAGCAGTGGGAGACAGGGTGACAATGAGCAGTTCTTC
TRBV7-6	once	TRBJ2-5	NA	CASSLAEETQYF	TGTGCCAGCAGCTTAGCTGAAGAGACCCAGTACTTC
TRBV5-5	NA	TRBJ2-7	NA	CASSSGAYEQYF	TGTGCCAGCAGCTCGGGAGCGTACGAGCAGTACTTC
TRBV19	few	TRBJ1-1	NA	CASSIWGDTEAFF	TGTGCCAGTAGTATCTGGGGGGACACTGAAGCTTTCTTT
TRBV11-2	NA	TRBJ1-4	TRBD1	CASSLVGGIEKLFF	TGTGCCAGCAGCTTAGTAGGGGGCATTGAAAAACTGTTTTTT
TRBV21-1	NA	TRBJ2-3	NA	CASSKPNTMTGGKREGPRDTQYF	TGTGCCAGCAGCAAACCTAACACAATGACAGGGGGCAAGCGGGAGGGCCCTAGAGATACGCAGTATTTT
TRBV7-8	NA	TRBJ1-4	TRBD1	CASSDLVGQANEKLFF	TGTGCCAGCAGCGACCTCGTGGGACAGGCTAATGAAAAACTGTTTTTT
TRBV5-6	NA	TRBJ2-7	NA	CASSLGRDGSYEQYF	TGTGCCAGCAGCTTGGGCAGGGACGGCTCCTACGAGCAGTACTTC
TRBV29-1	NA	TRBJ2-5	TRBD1	CSVEVSNRGPKETQYF	TGCAGCGTTGAAGTCAGTAACAGGGGGCCAAAAGAGACCCAGTACTTC
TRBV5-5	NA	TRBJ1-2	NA	CASSLTGGILGYTF	TGTGCCAGCAGCCTCACTGGGGGGATTCTTGGCTACACCTTC
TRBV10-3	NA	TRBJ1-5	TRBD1	CAINDRGDQPQHF	TGTGCCATCAATGACAGGGGGGATCAGCCCCAGCATTTT
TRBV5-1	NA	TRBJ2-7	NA	CASSVPDSHEQYF	TGCGCCAGCAGCGTACCCGACAGTCACGAGCAGTACTTC
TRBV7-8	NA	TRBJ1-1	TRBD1	CASSSGTVEAFF	TGTGCCAGCAGCTCGGGGACAGTTGAAGCTTTCTTT
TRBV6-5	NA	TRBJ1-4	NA	CASSLRDDEKLFF	TGTGCCAGCAGTTTACGGGACGACGAAAAACTGTTTTTT
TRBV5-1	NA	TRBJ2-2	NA	CASSLEVNTGELFF	TGCGCCAGCAGCTTGGAGGTGAACACCGGGGAGCTGTTTTTT
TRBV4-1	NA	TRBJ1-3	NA	CASSQEIQDASGNTIYF	TGCGCCAGCAGCCAAGAGATCCAGGATGCCTCTGGAAACACCATATATTTT
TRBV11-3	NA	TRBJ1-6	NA	CASSMTGSYNSPLHF	TGTGCCAGCAGCATGACAGGCTCCTATAATTCACCCCTCCACTTT
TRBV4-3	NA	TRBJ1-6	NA	CASSGLLDSPLHF	TGCGCCAGCAGTGGCCTCCTGGATTCACCCCTCCACTTT
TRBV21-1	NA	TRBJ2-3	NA	CASSISSSGTTDTQYF	TGTGCCAGCAGCATCTCTAGTAGCGGAACCACAGATACGCAGTATTTT
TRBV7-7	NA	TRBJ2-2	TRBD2	CASSRAHAGGNTGELFF	TGTGCCAGCAGCCGTGCCCATGCGGGAGGGAACACCGGGGAGCTGTTTTTT
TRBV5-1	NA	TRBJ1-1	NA	CASSEKQGNTEAFF	TGCGCCAGCTCCGAAAAACAGGGGAACACTGAAGCTTTCTTT
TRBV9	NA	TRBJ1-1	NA	CASSITEGRYTEAFF	TGTGCCAGCAGCATCACGGAGGGACGGTACACTGAAGCTTTCTTT
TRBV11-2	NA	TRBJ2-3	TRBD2	CASSLVTGRAGDTQYF	TGTGCCAGCAGCTTAGTTACCGGGAGGGCAGGGGATACGCAGTATTTT
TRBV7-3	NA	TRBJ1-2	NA	CASSFALDSPKDGYTF	TGTGCCAGCAGCTTTGCCTTGGACAGCCCTAAAGATGGCTACACCTTC
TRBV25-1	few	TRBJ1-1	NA	CASSVPLGSGTEAFF	TGTGCCAGCAGTGTCCCCCTAGGGTCGGGGACTGAAGCTTTCTTT
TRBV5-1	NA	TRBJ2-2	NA	CASSLGGGTNTGELFF	TGCGCCAGCAGCTTGGGGGGCGGGACGAACACCGGGGAGCTGTTTTTT
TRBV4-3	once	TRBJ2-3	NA	CASSLGLGDTQYF	TGCGCCAGCAGCCTCGGTTTGGGGGATACGCAGTATTTT
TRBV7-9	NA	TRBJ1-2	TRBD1	CASSRTGSEGYTF	TGTGCCAGCAGCCGGACAGGGTCGGAGGGCTACACCTTC